The 7 T cell receptor beta chains presented below share a single source sample, sequenced in a study of Graves' ophthalmopathy and Graves' hyperthyroidism. Using RNA transcripts, the TCR beta CDR3 regions were amplified. The library came from an HTBI-primed first-round RT-PCR and a second-round multiplex PCR. TCRdb reprocessed the multiplex PCR reads with MiXCR, giving one entry per CDR3 protein. The repertoire holds 500,000 to 600,000 distinct CDR3 sequences, with approximately 37% as singletons. Sequencing was carried out using peripheral blood or thyroid tissue (not recorded which). These receptors were obtained from an adult man with Graves' hyperthyroidism.

This clonotype is a singleton in its sample. This chain joins TRBV4-2 and TRBJ2-1; either TRBD1 or TRBD2 may fit D (6 bases each). The CDR3 consists of 14 residues. Germline V gene lookup returns CDR1 LGHNA and CDR2 YNFKEQ. Trimming took 1 base from V and 9 from J, leaving 13 bases between them. The CDR3 region is CASSQAGALVEQFF. CDR3 nucleotide sequence: TGTGCCAGCAGCCAAGCGGGGGCTTTGGTTGAGCAGTTCTTC.

This clonotype was recorded a few times. The chain combines TRBV28 with TRBJ1-2, with 7 nucleotides matching TRBD1. This CDR3 comprises 14 residues. The ends lost 6 bases at V and 8 bases at J; junction bases unmatched: 12. The germline gives CDR1 MDHEN, CDR2 SYDVKM. The CDR3 protein is CASRPHRGGFGYTF. DNA of the CDR3: TGTGCCAGCAGGCCCCACAGGGGCGGTTTCGGCTACACCTTC.

This clonotype was seen repeatedly, ten times or more. The rearrangement links TRBV19 to TRBJ2-2; 10 nucleotides line up with TRBD2. J lost 6 bases, V lost 9 bases, and 7 bases had no gene match. Per the germline V gene, CDR1 is LNHDA and CDR2 is SQIVND (reference sequence). CDR3 size: 14 residues. In DNA form, the CDR3 reads TGTGCCAGCCGGGGACTAGCGTGGTCCGGGGAGCTGTTTTTT. Amino acid sequence: CASRGLAWSGELFF.

The chain carries TRBV20-1 and TRBJ1-5, with a possible D match to TRBD1 (6 bases). Germline assignment: CDR1 DFQATT and CDR2 SNEGSKA (reference sequence). This CDR3 has 13 residues. Trimming shortened V by 5 bases and J by 5 bases, and 13 bases separated the two germline ends. The CDR3 nucleotides are TGCAGTGCTTCGAAGGGGGTCGATCAGCCCCAGCATTTT. It encodes CSASKGVDQPQHF.

V usage is TRBV2 and J usage is TRBJ2-5, with 9 bases identical to TRBD1. This CDR3 is 15 amino acids long. Germline V gene data show CDR1 as SNHLY and CDR2 as FYNNEI. V shed 6 bases and J 9 bases; nucleotides not matched to a gene: 14. DNA of the CDR3: TGTGCCAGCAGCCCGGGACAGGGTAGCAATCAGCCCCAGTACTTC. Amino acid sequence: CASSPGQGSNQPQYF.

This clonotype was seen repeatedly, ten times or more. J is TRBJ2-7 and V is TRBV11-2; a weak D match, TRBD1 (6 bases). The CDR3 runs 14 residues. The germline V and J ends were trimmed by 4 bases and 1 base, with 11 bases remaining between them. CDR1 is SGHAT, CDR2 FQNNGV, per germline. CDR3 DNA: TGTGCCAGCAGCTCTTTGACAGGATCCTACGAGCAGTACTTC. Translated, it gives CASSSLTGSYEQYF.

This clonotype was seen only a few times. The V and J genes are TRBV7-9 and TRBJ2-6; 7 nucleotides align to TRBD2. J was trimmed by 0 bases and V by 5 bases; bases with no gene match: 10. The V gene's germline CDR1 is SEHNR and CDR2 FQNEAQ (reference sequence). This CDR3 contains 18 residues. DNA for the CDR3: TGTGCCAGCAGCCAAGCCCCTAGCGGAAGCTCTGGGGCCAACGTCCTGACTTTC. Its protein product is CASSQAPSGSSGANVLTF.